This TCR gamma chain derives from a study of gamma delta lymphoproliferative disorders and STAT genes (dated by TCRdb to 2017 to 2018). Context from the whole study: Of the 9 Tgammadelta LGLL patients who were sequenced, 4 had symptomatic disease and 5 followed an indolent course. The TCR-sequenced pilot group comprised under 10 Tgammadelta large granular lymphocyte leukemia patients and a couple of hepatosplenic T-cell lymphoma patients. Delta-chain libraries followed the EuroClonality-NGS working group standard operating procedure, because no corresponding Invivoscribe delta assay was available. The LymphoTrack Dx TCRG Assay was used to prepare gamma-chain libraries from at least 50 ng of genomic DNA. The study profiled TCR gamma and delta CDR3 repertoires by deep sequencing in Tgammadelta lymphoproliferative disease patients and healthy controls, within a larger immunophenotypic and STAT-mutation study. To confirm results, a couple of gamma-chain samples and every delta-chain sample were sequenced twice.

This clone was seen a few times. What antigen it recognizes has not been identified. No per-base quality is available; no much larger clone lies one base away. The CDR3 spans 10 residues, from the cysteine through the phenylalanine. The read is trimmed to its CDR3 DNA, 30 bases read in frame from base 1. From a lookup of the germline V gene (reference sequence), CDR1 and CDR2 are VTNTFY and YDVSTARD. Trimmed from V: 2 bases; trimmed from J: 11 bases; junction bases lacking a gene match: 3. For TCR sequencing, genomic DNA was taken from peripheral blood mononuclear cells isolated from both patients and controls. The median age of the sequenced patients was 65 years, and the group included 4 or 5 males and about 6 females. Patients were recruited at a single hematology unit in Padova, Italy, and were reclassified according to 2017 WHO criteria for T-LGLL or HSTCL. Every patient sample was obtained either before therapy or while the patient was off therapy.

The paper's findings and limits, for the study overall: When whole repertoires were clustered, gamma repertoires from patients grouped apart from those of healthy controls, but delta repertoires did not separate between the groups. Leukemic cells were skewed toward terminal effectors, whereas control T cells likely spanned varied maturation stages, a difference potentially limiting comparisons between patients and controls. The authors noted that NGS specificity may be reduced at low frequencies, so the public or private nature of leukemic clones needs confirmation. Almost every major gamma and delta clonotype found in patients was public, meaning shared with at least one healthy donor, with just two gamma clonotypes being private to disease. Vgamma9-JgammaP and Vdelta2-Ddelta3-Jdelta1 rearrangements dominated major clones in indolent patients but were absent in symptomatic patients, who used less common gene combinations.

Both library preparation methods relied on multiplex PCR with primers aimed at conserved V and J regions of the TCR genes. Amplicons were purified, pooled and sequenced on an Illumina MiSeq platform. On the authors' methods: MiXCR performed V(D)J alignment, clonotype assembly and translation, and VDJtools was used for functionality assessment and CDR3 repertoire analyses. CDR3 followed the IMGT definition, and analyses included only productive sequences that used functional genes, leaving out ORF genes and pseudogenes. A custom Python script was used to look across all patients and controls for identical amino acid CDR3s belonging to major clonotypes, meaning those with a frequency of >=5%. A one-sided non-parametric Wilcoxon test was used to compare clonotype frequencies in patients versus controls. With CATT, TCRdb called clones again from the public reads; duplicate DNA rows were later joined. The V and J calls and clone size come from TCRdb's table, not from the authors' own analysis. The table for this sample lists under 2,500 gamma-chain clones; roughly 9.7% of them were counted only once. The ten largest clones take up about 55% of the sample.

The source of this sequence is a human donor with gamma-delta T-cell large granular lymphocyte leukemia. The chain employs TRGV3 and TRGJ1 or TRGJ2. TCRdb lists no J gene, so it was determined here by aligning the DNA to germline. Sample: blood. The encoded CDR3 is CATWDKEKLF. DNA sequence: TGTGCCACCTGGGACAAGGAGAAACTCTTT.